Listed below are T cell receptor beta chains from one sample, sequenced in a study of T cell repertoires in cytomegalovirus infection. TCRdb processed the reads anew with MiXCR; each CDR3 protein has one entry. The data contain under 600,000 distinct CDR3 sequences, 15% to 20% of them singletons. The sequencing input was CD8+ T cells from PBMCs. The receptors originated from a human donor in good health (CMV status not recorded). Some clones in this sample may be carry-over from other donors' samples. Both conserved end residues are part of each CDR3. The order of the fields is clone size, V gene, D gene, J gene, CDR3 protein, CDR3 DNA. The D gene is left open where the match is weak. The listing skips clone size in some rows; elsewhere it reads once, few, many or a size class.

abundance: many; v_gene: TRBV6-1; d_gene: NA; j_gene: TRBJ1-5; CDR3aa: CASREGQPQHF; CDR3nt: TGTGCCAGCAGGGAAGGTCAGCCCCAGCATTTT
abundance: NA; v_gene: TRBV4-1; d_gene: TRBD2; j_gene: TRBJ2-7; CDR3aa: CASSQSAGGPRFYEQYF; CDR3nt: TGTGCCAGCAGCCAATCTGCGGGAGGGCCTAGGTTCTACGAGCAGTACTTC
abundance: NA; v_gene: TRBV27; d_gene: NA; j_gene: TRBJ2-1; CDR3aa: CASSLPLRVGRDEQFF; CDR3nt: TGTGCCAGCAGTCTCCCTCTGAGGGTTGGTAGGGATGAGCAGTTCTTC
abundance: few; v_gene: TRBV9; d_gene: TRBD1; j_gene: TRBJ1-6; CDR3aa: CASSVDEGAYSPLHF; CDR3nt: TGTGCCAGCAGCGTAGATGAGGGGGCGTATTCACCCCTCCACTTT
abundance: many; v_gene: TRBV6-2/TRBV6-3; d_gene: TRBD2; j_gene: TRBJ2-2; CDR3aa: CASSYGTRQAGELFF; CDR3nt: TGTGCCAGCAGTTACGGGACTAGGCAGGCCGGGGAGCTGTTTTTT
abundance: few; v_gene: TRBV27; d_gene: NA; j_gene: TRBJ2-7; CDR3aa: CASSLSPAVYEQYF; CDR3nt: TGTGCCAGCAGTTTGTCCCCAGCAGTCTACGAGCAGTACTTC
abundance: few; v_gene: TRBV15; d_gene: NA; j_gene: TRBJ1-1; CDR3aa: CATSSNRYMNTEAFF; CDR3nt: TGTGCCACCAGCAGTAACAGGTACATGAACACTGAAGCTTTCTTT
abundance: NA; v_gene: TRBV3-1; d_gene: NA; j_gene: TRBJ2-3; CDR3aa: CASSLGTFGTQYF; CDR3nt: TGTGCCAGCAGCTTGGGGACTTTTGGGACTCAGTATTTT
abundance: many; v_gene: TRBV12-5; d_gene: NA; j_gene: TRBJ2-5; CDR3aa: CASGFTLQEETQYF; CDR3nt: TGTGCTAGTGGTTTCACCCTACAGGAGGAGACCCAGTACTTC
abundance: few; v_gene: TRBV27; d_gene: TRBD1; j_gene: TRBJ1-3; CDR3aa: CASSPTGQGVAGNTIYF; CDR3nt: TGTGCCAGCAGTCCGACGGGACAGGGGGTAGCTGGAAACACCATATATTTT
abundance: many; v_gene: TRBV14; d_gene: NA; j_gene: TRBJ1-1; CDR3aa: CASSYAESPEAFF; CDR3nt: TGTGCCAGCAGTTACGCGGAAAGCCCTGAAGCTTTCTTT
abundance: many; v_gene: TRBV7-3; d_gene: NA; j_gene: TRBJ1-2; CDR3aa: CASSSPRTGYGYTF; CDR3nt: TGTGCCAGCAGCTCCCCTCGGACGGGCTATGGCTACACCTTC
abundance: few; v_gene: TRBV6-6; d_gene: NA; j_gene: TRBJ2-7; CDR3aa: CASSTGTRQYF; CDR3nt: TGTGCCAGCAGTACCGGGACACGGCAGTACTTC
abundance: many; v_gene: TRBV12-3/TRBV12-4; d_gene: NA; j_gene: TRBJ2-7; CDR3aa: CASSLGNRDYEQYF; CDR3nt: TGTGCCAGCAGTTTAGGTAATAGGGACTACGAGCAGTACTTC
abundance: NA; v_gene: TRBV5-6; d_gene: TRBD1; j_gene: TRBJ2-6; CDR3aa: CASSEWDRVLAGANVLTF; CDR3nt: TGTGCCAGCAGCGAGTGGGACAGGGTTCTCGCTGGGGCCAACGTCCTGACTTTC
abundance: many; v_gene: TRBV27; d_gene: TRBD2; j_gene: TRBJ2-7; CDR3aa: CASSMGRGGYEQYF; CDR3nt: TGTGCCAGCAGTATGGGGAGGGGAGGCTACGAGCAGTACTTC
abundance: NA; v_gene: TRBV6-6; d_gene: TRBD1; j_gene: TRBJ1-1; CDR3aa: CASSGGDRGGTEAFF; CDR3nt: TGTGCCAGCAGTGGGGGGGACAGGGGTGGAACTGAAGCTTTCTTT
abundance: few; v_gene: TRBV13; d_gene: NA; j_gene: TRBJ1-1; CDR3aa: CASSLRPGANTEAFF; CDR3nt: TGTGCCAGCAGCTTACGGCCGGGGGCGAACACTGAAGCTTTCTTT
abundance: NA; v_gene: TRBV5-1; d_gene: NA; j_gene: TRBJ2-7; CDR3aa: CASSLYRRGRPDEQYF; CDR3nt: TGCGCCAGCAGCTTGTATCGGAGGGGCAGGCCCGACGAGCAGTACTTC
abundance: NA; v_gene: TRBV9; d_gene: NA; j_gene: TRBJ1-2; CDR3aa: CASSGAQKGANYGYTF; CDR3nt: TGTGCCAGCAGCGGAGCCCAGAAGGGAGCTAACTATGGCTACACCTTC
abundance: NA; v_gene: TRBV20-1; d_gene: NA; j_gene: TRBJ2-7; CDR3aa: CSATRDTEYEQYF; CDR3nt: TGCAGTGCCACGCGGGACACCGAATACGAGCAGTACTTC
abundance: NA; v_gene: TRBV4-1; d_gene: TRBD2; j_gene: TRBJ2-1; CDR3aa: CASSQVVAGGPNEQFF; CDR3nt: TGCGCCAGCAGCCAAGTTGTAGCGGGAGGGCCGAATGAGCAGTTCTTC
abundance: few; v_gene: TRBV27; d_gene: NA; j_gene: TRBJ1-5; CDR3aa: CANSVANQPQHF; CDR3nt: TGTGCCAACTCGGTAGCAAATCAGCCCCAGCATTTT
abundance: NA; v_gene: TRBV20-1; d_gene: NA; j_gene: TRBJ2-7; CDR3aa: CSARGWRNHYEQYF; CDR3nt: TGCAGTGCTAGAGGGTGGCGAAACCACTACGAGCAGTACTTC
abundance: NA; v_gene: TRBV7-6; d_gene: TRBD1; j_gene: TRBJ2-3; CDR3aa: CASSLEAGGDADTQYF; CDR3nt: TGTGCCAGCAGCTTAGAGGCAGGGGGCGACGCAGATACGCAGTATTTT
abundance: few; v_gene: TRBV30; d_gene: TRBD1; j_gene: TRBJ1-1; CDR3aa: CAWVHLQGWDTEAFF; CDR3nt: TGTGCCTGGGTACACCTACAGGGGTGGGACACTGAAGCTTTCTTT
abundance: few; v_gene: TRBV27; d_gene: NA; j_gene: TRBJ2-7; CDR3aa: CASSLRGSHEQYF; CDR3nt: TGTGCCAGCAGTTTAAGAGGTTCCCACGAGCAGTACTTC
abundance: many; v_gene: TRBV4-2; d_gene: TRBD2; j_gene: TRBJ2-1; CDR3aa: CASSQDGGGRGRNEQFF; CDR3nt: TGTGCCAGCAGCCAAGATGGTGGAGGGAGGGGAAGGAATGAGCAGTTCTTC
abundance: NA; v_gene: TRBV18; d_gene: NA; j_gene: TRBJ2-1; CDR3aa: CASSPSEGGSYNEQFF; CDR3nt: TGTGCCAGCTCACCGAGCGAGGGGGGGTCCTACAATGAGCAGTTCTTC